The clone carrying this T cell receptor (beta chain) was observed a few times. The treatment: therapeutic diphenylcyclopropenone sensitization with weekly scalp DPC. Patches went on only after blood had been drawn each time. CDR3 length equals 11 residues. Germline values: CDR1 MNHEY, CDR2 SMNVEV (reference sequence). Deletions cut 5 bases from V and 7 bases from J, with 9 bases between. This sample was taken from a study of human T cells and chemical hapten exposure. Study summary: The upper back received 0.01% DPC by patch testing, with results read at 6 days.

Library construction involved attaching unique molecular identifiers to individual cDNA molecules, which allowed quantitative, reproducible TCR counting. Each CDR3 protein is one row after TCRdb ran MiXCR on the reads. The sample has several hundred distinct CDR3 sequences; 68% are singletons. The genes are TRBV27 and TRBJ2-7; D is possibly TRBD1 (6 bases). The TCR was taken from an adult with alopecia areata. Some clones in this sample may be carry-over from other donors' samples. This table probably holds off-target reads from a library built for another chain. The source was whole blood, collected before DPC sensitization or 2, 6, or about 24 weeks after (not recorded which). The CDR3 DNA reads TGTGCCAGCAGTCCCGGGACAGAGCAGTACTTC. Its translation is CASSPGTEQYF.